This T cell receptor (beta chain) was sequenced in a study of graft-versus-host responses after intestinal transplantation (dated by TCRdb to the early 2020s). For the wider study: The transplants that recipients received were multivisceral, liver-intestinal, or isolated intestinal. The cohort enrolled approximately 24 intestinal transplant recipients including one retransplant, and a few patients lacking pretransplant specimens were excluded. Instead of going to the commercial service, samples from three later patients were sequenced in-house on an Illumina MiSeq and processed with MiXCR. Graft-versus-host and host-versus-graft alloreactive T cell clones were tracked in the graft, circulation and bone marrow after intestinal transplantation using bulk TCR-beta CDR3 sequencing. Anti-thymocyte globulin induction was given to all recipients, followed by maintenance tacrolimus and steroids for 2 to 3 years. Alloreactive clones were identified by sequencing pre-transplant mixed lymphocyte reaction products and comparing these products with unstimulated pre-transplant donor and recipient T cells. A peak of at least 4% donor T cells among recipient peripheral blood mononuclear cells was the definition used for donor T cell macrochimerism. The research as a whole found: Early after transplant, declines in HvG clones were associated with peak levels of circulating GvH clones. High GvH to HvG T cell clonal ratios were observed in the allografts of patients with donor T cell macrochimerism. The conclusions were limited by the relatively low number and heterogeneity of the intestinal transplant patients. GvH clones were detected in recipient bone marrow, and some of these GvH clones were observed earlier in ileal mucosa or blood, consistent with an intestinal mucosal origin.

The time point label corresponds to: cells obtained before transplantation from donor or recipient. CD3+CD4+ and CD3+CD8+ populations were FACS-sorted from unstimulated pre-transplant donor and recipient cells taken from spleen or lymph nodes. As to this clone: The antigen it binds to is not known. Base-call qualities are not available, and no considerably larger clone is one nucleotide away.

From a lookup of the germline V gene, CDR1 and CDR2 are SNHLY and FYNNEI. V is pared back by 7 bases and J by 4 bases, with 16 bases lying between the germline termini. The CDR3 holds 14 amino acids from the cysteine to the phenylalanine. Only the CDR3 DNA is retained, 42 bases long and in frame from the first base. Library creation used the immunoSEQ multiplex PCR assay. For most patients, genomic DNA was isolated with the Qiagen DNeasy Blood and Tissue Kit and shipped frozen to Adaptive Biotechnologies for TCR sequencing. For most patients, high-throughput TCR-beta CDR3 sequencing of genomic DNA was performed by Adaptive Biotechnologies. In the original analysis: Adaptive's ImmunoSEQ software was the source of the TCR sequencing data for roughly 19 patients, while three other patients were processed with MiXCR and VDJtools. To correct CD4 versus CD8 sorting errors, sequences present in both subsets at a frequency ratio below 5:1 were removed. CDR3 nucleotide sequences shared between donor and recipient were removed because the origin of such sequences could not be assigned. To be classed as alloreactive, a clone needed at least 2-fold expansion over unstimulated cells and a minimum CFSE-low frequency of 0.002% (template counts) or 0.001% (read counts). Clones were considered mappable if detected in sequenced pre-transplant spleen, lymph node, or MLR CFSE-low populations of the donor or recipient. Cumulative frequency of alloreactive clones was calculated as a percentage of all sequences weighted by copy number. What TCRdb holds here is the immuneACCESS table cut down to in-frame rearrangements. Part of the clones is not present; checked against another copy, under half of the missing clones reflect an unresolved V gene, and the others are unexplained. The V and J calls and the clone size are those of that table, but D and trimming were determined from the DNA. This sample is represented by fewer than 95,000 clones; 92% of them were singletons. The ten largest clones capture about 0.44% of the sample.

This receptor chain uses TRBV2 and TRBJ1-2; no D gene call is confident. Specimen: unstimulated CD8+ T cells sorted from spleen or lymph node cells, collected before transplant. This TCR was recovered from a human donor who was the organ donor for an intestinal transplant. The bases read TGTGCCAGCATGGTTTGGGCCAGAACCTATGGCTACACCTTC. This gives the protein CASMVWARTYGYTF.